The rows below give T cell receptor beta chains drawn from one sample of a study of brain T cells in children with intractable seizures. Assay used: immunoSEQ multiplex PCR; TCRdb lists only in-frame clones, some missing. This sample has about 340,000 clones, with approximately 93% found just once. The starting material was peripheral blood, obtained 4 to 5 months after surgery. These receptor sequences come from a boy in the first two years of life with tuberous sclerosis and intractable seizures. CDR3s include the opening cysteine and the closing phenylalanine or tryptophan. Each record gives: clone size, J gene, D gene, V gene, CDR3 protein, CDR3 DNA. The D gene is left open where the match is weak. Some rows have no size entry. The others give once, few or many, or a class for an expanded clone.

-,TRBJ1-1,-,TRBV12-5,CASGDSQAEAFF,TGTGCTAGTGGCGACTCGCAAGCTGAAGCTTTCTTT
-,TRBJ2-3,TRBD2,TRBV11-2,CASSLRGLGLAGLTDTQYF,TGTGCCAGCAGCTTACGAGGTCTTGGACTAGCGGGACTCACAGATACGCAGTATTTT
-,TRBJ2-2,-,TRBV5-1,CASSVGGTGELFF,TGCGCCAGCAGCGTTGGCGGTACCGGGGAGCTGTTTTTT
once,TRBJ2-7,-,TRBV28,CASSPDGSYEQYF,TGTGCCAGCAGTCCGGACGGGAGCTACGAGCAGTACTTC
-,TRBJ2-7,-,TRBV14,CASSDDTPYEQYF,TGTGCCAGCAGCGACGACACCCCCTACGAGCAGTACTTC
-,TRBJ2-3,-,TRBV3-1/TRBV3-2,CASSQVTLSTDTQYF,TGTGCCAGCAGCCAAGTTACTCTTAGCACAGATACGCAGTATTTT
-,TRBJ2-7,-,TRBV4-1,CASSQDSGFSYEQYF,TGCGCCAGCAGCCAAGATTCGGGCTTTTCCTACGAGCAGTACTTC
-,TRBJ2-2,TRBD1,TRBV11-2,CASSLVGPRDRDPGELFF,TGTGCCAGCAGCTTAGTAGGCCCCCGGGACAGGGACCCCGGGGAGCTGTTTTTT
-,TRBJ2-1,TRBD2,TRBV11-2,CASSLATLASNEQFF,TGTGCCAGCAGCTTAGCTACACTAGCGTCAAATGAGCAGTTCTTC
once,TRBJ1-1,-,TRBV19,CASSIMAVNTEAFF,TGTGCCAGTAGTATAATGGCAGTTAACACTGAAGCTTTCTTT
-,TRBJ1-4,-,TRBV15,CATSRGGQGGEKLFF,TGTGCCACCAGCAGGGGGGGTCAGGGTGGCGAAAAACTGTTTTTT
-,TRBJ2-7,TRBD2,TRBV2,CASSDLGTSGSSYEQYF,TGTGCCAGCAGCGATCTAGGGACTAGCGGGAGTTCCTACGAGCAGTACTTC
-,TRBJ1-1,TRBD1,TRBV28,CASSFRGLNTEAFF,TGTGCCAGCAGTTTCAGGGGGCTCAACACTGAAGCTTTCTTT
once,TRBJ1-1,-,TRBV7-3,CASSPGWGTEAFF,TGTGCCAGCAGCCCGGGTTGGGGGACTGAAGCTTTCTTT
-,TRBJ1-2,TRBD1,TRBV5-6,CASSQGQGAYGYTF,TGTGCCAGCAGCCAGGGACAGGGGGCCTATGGCTACACCTTC
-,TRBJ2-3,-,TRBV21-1,CASKQTGTPNGTDTQYF,TGTGCCAGCAAGCAAACCGGGACTCCGAATGGCACAGATACGCAGTATTTT
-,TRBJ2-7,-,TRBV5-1,CASSLARTTYEQYF,TGCGCCAGCAGCTTGGCTCGGACTACCTACGAGCAGTACTTC
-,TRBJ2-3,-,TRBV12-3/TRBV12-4,CASSQGRADTQYF,TGTGCCAGCAGCCAGGGGAGAGCAGATACGCAGTATTTT
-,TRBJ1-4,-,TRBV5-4,CASSLGGSNEKLFF,TGTGCCAGCAGCTTGGGGGGGAGTAATGAAAAACTGTTTTTT
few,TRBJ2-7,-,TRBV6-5,CASSYVRGGEQYF,TGTGCCAGCAGTTACGTACGAGGAGGAGAGCAGTACTTC
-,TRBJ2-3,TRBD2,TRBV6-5,CASSYTVAGITDTQYF,TGTGCCAGCAGTTACACGGTAGCGGGTATCACAGATACGCAGTATTTT
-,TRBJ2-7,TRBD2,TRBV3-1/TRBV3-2,CASSLRGGLAGHSYEQYF,TGTGCCAGCAGCCTAAGGGGGGGACTAGCGGGGCACTCCTACGAGCAGTACTTC
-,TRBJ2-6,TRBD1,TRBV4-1,CASSRPGQGILGANVLTF,TGCGCCAGCAGCCGCCCGGGACAGGGAATACTGGGGGCCAACGTCCTGACTTTC
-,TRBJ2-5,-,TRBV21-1,CASSFPEWTGGGQTAGKKETQYF,TGTGCCAGCAGCTTCCCCGAGTGGACAGGGGGCGGACAAACAGCGGGGAAAAAAGAGACCCAGTACTTC
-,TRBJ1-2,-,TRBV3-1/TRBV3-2,CASSQGADGYTF,TGTGCCAGCAGCCAGGGGGCGGATGGCTACACCTTC
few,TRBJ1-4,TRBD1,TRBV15,CATSRSPTGSNEKLFF,TGTGCCACCAGCAGATCCCCGACAGGGTCTAATGAAAAACTGTTTTTT
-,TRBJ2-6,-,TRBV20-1,CSASRKGWVRSGANVLTF,TGCAGTGCTAGTCGCAAGGGGTGGGTGAGGTCTGGGGCCAACGTCCTGACTTTC
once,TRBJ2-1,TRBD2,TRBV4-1,CASSPRGLFNEQFF,TGCGCCAGCAGCCCGAGGGGACTATTCAATGAGCAGTTCTTC
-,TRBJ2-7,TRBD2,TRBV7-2,CASSLSGTSGFDEQYF,TGTGCCAGCAGCTTATCTGGGACTAGTGGTTTCGACGAGCAGTACTTC
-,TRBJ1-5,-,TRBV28,CASSPDSKSNQPQHF,TGTGCCAGCAGCCCCGACAGTAAAAGCAATCAGCCCCAGCATTTT
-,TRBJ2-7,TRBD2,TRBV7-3,CAILAGAYEQYF,TGTGCCATACTAGCGGGGGCCTACGAGCAGTACTTC
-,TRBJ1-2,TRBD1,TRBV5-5,CASSLANRGRGIGYTF,TGTGCCAGCAGCTTGGCCAACCGTGGCAGGGGGATAGGCTACACCTTC
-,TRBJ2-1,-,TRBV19,CASSAGSYNEQFF,TGTGCCAGTAGCGCTGGATCCTACAATGAGCAGTTCTTC
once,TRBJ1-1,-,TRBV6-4,CASSDIVRVFTEAFF,TGTGCCAGCAGTGACATAGTAAGGGTCTTCACCGAAGCTTTCTTT
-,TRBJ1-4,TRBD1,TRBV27,CASSSGQGEEKLFF,TGTGCCAGCAGCAGTGGACAGGGGGAAGAAAAACTGTTTTTT
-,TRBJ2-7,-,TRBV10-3,CAGSTGDLTYEQYF,TGTGCCGGCTCTACCGGGGATCTAACCTACGAGCAGTACTTC
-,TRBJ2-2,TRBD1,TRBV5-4,CASSLGTANTGELFF,TGTGCCAGCAGCCTCGGGACAGCGAACACCGGGGAGCTGTTTTTT
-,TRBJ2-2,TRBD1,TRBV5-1,CASSSRTGSVGELFF,TGCGCCAGCAGCTCTAGGACAGGGTCGGTCGGGGAGCTGTTTTTT
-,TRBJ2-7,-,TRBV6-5,CASSLDRLQTYEQYF,TGTGCCAGCAGTTTAGACAGGCTACAGACCTACGAGCAGTACTTC
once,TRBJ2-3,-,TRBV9,CASRTGDTDTQYF,TGTGCCAGCAGAACCGGTGATACAGATACGCAGTATTTT
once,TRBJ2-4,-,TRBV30,CAWSDYGQSKNIQYF,TGTGCCTGGAGTGACTACGGACAGTCCAAAAACATTCAGTACTTC
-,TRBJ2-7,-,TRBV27,CASSRRDKSYEQYF,TGTGCCAGCAGTCGCCGGGACAAGTCCTACGAGCAGTACTTC
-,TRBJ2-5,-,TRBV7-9,CASSLGPWGGVETQYF,TGTGCCAGCAGCTTAGGCCCTTGGGGGGGCGTTGAGACCCAGTACTTC
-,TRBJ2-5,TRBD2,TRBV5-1,CASSFSGGGQETQYF,TGCGCCAGCAGCTTTAGCGGGGGGGGACAAGAGACCCAGTACTTC
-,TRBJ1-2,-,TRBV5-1,CASSPTGSIPDGYTF,TGCGCCAGCAGCCCGACAGGATCGATCCCCGATGGCTACACCTTC
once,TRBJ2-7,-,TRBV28,CASSSSQNTYEQYF,TGTGCCAGCAGTTCGTCCCAGAACACCTACGAGCAGTACTTC
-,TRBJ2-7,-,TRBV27,CASSLLAPRVGYEQYF,TGTGCCAGCAGTTTACTCGCCCCCAGGGTAGGCTACGAGCAGTACTTC
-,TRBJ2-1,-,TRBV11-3,CASSQSGLDYNEQFF,TGTGCCAGCAGCCAATCAGGGTTAGACTACAATGAGCAGTTCTTC